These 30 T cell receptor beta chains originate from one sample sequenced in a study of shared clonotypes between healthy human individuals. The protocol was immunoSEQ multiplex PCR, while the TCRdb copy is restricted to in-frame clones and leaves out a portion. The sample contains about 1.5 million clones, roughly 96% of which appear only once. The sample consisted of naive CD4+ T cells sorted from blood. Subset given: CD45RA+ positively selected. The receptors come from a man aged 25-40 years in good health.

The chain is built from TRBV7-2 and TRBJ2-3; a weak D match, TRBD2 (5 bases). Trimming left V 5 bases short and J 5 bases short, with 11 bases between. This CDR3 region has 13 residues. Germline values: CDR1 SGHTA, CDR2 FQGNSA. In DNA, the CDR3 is TGTGCCAGCAGCCCCCGGGAAGGAGATACGCAGTATTTT. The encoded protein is CASSPREGDTQYF.

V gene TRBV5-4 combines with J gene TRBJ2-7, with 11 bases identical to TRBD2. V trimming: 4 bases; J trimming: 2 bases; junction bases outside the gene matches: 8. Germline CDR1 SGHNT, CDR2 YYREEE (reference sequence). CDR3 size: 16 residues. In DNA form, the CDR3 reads TGTGCCAGCAGCAAAGGGGGACTAGCGGACGCCTACGAGCAGTACTTC. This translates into CASSKGGLADAYEQYF.

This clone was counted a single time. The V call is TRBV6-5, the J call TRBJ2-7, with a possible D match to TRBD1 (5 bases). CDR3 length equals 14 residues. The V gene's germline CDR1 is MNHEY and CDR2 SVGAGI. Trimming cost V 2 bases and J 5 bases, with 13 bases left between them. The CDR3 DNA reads TGTGCCAGCAGTTACACCCCAGGGTTCGACGAGCAGTACTTC. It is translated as CASSYTPGFDEQYF.

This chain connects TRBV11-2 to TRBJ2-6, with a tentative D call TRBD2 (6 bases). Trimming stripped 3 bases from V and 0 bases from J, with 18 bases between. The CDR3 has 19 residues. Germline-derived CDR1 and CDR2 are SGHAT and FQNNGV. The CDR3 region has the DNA TGTGCCAGCAGCTTTAATGGCGGGGTCAAGTACTCTGGGGCCAACGTCCTGACTTTC. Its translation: CASSFNGGVKYSGANVLTF.

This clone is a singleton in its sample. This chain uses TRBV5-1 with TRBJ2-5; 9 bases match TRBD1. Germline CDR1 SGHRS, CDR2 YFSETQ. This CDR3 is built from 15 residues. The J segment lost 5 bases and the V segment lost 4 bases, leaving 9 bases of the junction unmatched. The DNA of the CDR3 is TGCGCCAGCAGCATGATGACAGGGGGTGAGGAGACCCAGTACTTC. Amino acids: CASSMMTGGEETQYF.

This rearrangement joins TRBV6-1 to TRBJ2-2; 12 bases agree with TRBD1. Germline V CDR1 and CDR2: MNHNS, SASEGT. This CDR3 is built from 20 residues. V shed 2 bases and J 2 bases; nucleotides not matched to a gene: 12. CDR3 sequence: CASSEIAGTGGYFNTGELFF. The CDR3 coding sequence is TGTGCCAGCAGTGAAATTGCCGGGACAGGGGGCTATTTTAACACCGGGGAGCTGTTTTTT.

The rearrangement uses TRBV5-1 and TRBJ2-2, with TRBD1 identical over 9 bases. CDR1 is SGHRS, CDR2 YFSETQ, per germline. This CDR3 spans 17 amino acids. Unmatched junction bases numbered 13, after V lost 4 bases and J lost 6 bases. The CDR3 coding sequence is TGCGCCAGCAGCCCGCTACAGGGACAGGGTGGATCCGGGGAGCTGTTTTTT. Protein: CASSPLQGQGGSGELFF.

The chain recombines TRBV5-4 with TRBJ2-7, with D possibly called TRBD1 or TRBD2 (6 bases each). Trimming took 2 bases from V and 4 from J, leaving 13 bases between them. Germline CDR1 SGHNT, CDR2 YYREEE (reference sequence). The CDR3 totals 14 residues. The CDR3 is CASSLGGIRYEQYF. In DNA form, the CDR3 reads TGTGCCAGCAGCTTAGGGGGGATCCGGTACGAGCAGTACTTC.

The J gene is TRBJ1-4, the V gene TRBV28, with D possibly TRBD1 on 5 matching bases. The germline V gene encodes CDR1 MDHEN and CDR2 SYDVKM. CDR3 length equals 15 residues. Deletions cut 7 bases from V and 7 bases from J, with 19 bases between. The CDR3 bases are TGTGCCAGCAAACCCGGGCCAGGGCGAAGTGAAAAACTGTTTTTT. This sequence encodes CASKPGPGRSEKLFF.

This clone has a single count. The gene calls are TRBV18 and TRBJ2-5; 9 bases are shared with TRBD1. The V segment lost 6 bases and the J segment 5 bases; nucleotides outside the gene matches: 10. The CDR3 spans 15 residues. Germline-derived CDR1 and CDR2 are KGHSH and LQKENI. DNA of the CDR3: TGTGCCAGCTCTCAAGAGACAGGGGGTATTGAGACCCAGTACTTC. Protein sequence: CASSQETGGIETQYF.

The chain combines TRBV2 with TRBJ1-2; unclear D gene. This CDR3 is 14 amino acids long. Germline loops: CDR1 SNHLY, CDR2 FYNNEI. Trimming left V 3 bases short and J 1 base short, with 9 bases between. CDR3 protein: CASSEIGNNYGYTF. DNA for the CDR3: TGTGCCAGCAGTGAGATAGGGAATAACTATGGCTACACCTTC.

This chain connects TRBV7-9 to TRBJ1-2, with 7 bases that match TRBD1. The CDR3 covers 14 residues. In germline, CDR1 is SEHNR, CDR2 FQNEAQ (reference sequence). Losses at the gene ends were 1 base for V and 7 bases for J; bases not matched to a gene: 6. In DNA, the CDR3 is TGTGCCAGCAGCTTAGAGAGCCAGGGGGGTGGCTACACCTTC. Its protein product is CASSLESQGGGYTF.

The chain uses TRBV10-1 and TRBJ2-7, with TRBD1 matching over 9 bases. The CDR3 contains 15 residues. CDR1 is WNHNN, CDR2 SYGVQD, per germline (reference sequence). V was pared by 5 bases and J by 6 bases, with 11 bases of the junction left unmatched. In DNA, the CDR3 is TGCGCCAGCAGTACCTCGGGACAGGGCGGAGTCGAGCAGTACTTC. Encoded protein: CASSTSGQGGVEQYF.

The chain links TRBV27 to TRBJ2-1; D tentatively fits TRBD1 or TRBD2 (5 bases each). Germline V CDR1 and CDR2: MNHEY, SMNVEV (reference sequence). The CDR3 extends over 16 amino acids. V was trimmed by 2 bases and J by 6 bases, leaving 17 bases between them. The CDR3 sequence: CASSLLSGKRGNEQFF. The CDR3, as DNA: TGTGCCAGCAGTTTACTCTCGGGAAAGAGGGGCAATGAGCAGTTCTTC.

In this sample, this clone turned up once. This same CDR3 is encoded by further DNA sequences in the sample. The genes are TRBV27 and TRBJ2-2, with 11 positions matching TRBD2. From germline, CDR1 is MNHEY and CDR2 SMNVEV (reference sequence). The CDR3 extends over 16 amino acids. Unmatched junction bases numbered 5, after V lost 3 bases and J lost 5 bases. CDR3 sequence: CASSLLAGGGTGELFF. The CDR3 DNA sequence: TGTGCCAGCAGTTTGCTAGCGGGAGGTGGGACCGGGGAGCTGTTTTTT.

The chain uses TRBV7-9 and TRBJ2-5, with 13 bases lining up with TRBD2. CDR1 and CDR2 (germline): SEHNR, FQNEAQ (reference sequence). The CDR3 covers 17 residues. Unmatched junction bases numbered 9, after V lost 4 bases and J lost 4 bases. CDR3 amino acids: CASSSTSGRALLETQYF. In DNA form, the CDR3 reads TGTGCCAGCAGCTCTACTAGCGGGAGGGCCCTCCTAGAGACCCAGTACTTC.

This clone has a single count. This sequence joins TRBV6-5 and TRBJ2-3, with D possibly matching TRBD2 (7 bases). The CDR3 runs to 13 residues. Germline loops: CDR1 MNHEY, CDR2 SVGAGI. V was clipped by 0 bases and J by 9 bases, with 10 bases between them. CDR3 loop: CASSYSGGRTQYF. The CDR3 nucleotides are TGTGCCAGCAGTTACTCGGGGGGGCGGACGCAGTATTTT.

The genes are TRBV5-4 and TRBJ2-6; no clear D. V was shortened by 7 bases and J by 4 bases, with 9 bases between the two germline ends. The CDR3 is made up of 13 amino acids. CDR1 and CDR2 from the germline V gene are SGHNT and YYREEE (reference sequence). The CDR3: CASLTVGANVLTF. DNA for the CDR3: TGTGCCAGCCTGACGGTGGGGGCCAACGTCCTGACTTTC.

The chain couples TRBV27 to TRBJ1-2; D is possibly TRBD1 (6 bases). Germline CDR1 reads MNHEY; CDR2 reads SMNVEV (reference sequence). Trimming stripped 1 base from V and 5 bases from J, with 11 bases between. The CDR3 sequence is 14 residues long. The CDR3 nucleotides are TGTGCCAGCAGTTTATTAGGGGGAAGGTATGGCTACACCTTC. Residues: CASSLLGGRYGYTF.

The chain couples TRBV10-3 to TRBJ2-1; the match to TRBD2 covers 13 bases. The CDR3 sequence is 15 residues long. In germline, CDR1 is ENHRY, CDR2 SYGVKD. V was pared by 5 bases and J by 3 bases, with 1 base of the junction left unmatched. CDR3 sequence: CAISRTSGSYNEQFF. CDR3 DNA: TGTGCCATCAGTCGGACTAGCGGGAGCTACAATGAGCAGTTCTTC.

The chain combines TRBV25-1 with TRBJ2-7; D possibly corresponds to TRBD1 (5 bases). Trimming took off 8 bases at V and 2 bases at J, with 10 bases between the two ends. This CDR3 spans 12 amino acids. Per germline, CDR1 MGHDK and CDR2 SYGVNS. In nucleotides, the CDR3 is TGTGCCAGCGGCAGGGATACCTACGAGCAGTACTTC. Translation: CASGRDTYEQYF.

The chain's CDR3 is CSVVNSDYEQYF. The DNA for the CDR3 is TGCAGCGTTGTAAACAGCGACTACGAGCAGTACTTC. J is TRBJ2-7 and V is TRBV29-1; D gene ambiguous. Germline V gene lookup returns CDR1 SQVTM and CDR2 ANQGSEA. V lost 4 bases to trimming and J lost 3 bases, with 10 bases between them. The CDR3 extends over 12 amino acids.

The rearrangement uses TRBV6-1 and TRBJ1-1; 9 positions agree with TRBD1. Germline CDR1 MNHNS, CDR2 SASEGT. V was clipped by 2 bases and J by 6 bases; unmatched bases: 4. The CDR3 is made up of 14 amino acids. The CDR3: CASSETGGRAEAFF. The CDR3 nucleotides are TGTGCCAGCAGTGAAACAGGGGGCCGGGCTGAAGCTTTCTTT.

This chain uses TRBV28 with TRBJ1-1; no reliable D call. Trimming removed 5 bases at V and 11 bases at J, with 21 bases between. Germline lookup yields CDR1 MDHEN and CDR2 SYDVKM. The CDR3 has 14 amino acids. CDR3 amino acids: CASSLDSTSQAAFF. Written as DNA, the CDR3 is TGTGCCAGCAGTCTAGACTCGACGAGTCAAGCGGCTTTCTTT. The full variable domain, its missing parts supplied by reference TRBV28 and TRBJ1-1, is DVKVTQSSRYLVKRTGEKVFLECVQDMDHENMFWYRQDPGLGLRLIYFSYDVKMKEKGDIPEGYSVSREKKERFSLILESASTNQTSMYLCASSLDSTSQAAFFGQGTRLTVV.

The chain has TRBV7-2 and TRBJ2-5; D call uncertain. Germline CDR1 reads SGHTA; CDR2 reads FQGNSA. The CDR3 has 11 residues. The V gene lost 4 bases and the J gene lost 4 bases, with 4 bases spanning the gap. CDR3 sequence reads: CASSSRETQYF. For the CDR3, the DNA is TGTGCCAGCAGCTCGCGAGAGACCCAGTACTTC.

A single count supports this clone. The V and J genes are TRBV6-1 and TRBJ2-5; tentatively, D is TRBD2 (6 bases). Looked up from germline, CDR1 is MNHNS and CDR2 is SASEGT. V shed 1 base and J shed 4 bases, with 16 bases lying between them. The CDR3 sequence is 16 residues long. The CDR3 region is CASSEGIAEALETQYF. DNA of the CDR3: TGTGCCAGCAGTGAAGGCATAGCGGAGGCTCTAGAGACCCAGTACTTC.

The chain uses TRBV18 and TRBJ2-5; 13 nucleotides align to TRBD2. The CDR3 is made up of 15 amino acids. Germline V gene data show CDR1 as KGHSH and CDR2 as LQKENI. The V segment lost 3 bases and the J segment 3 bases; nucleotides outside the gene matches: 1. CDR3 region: CASSPGLAGKETQYF. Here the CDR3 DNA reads TGTGCCAGCTCACCGGGACTAGCGGGGAAAGAGACCCAGTACTTC.

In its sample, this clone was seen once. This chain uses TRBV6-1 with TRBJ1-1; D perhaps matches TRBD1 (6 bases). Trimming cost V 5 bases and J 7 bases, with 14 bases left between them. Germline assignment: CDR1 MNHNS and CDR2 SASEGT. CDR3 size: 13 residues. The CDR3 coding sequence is TGTGCCAGCAGTTGGACAGTTCGGGGTGAAGCTTTCTTT. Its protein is CASSWTVRGEAFF.

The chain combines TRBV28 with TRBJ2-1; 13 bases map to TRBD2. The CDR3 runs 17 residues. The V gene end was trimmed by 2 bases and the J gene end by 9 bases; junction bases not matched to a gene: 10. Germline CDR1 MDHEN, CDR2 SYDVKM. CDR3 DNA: TGTGCCAGCAGTTTACCGCAGGGACTAGCGGGAACTAGTGAGCAGTTCTTC. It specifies CASSLPQGLAGTSEQFF.

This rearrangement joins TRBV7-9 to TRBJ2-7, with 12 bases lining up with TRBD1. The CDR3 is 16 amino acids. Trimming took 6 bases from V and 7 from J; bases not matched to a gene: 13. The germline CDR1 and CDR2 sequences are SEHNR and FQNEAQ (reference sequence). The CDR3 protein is CASSLLVGTGGGEQYF. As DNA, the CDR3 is TGTGCCAGCAGTCTCCTCGTCGGGACAGGGGGCGGGGAGCAGTACTTC.